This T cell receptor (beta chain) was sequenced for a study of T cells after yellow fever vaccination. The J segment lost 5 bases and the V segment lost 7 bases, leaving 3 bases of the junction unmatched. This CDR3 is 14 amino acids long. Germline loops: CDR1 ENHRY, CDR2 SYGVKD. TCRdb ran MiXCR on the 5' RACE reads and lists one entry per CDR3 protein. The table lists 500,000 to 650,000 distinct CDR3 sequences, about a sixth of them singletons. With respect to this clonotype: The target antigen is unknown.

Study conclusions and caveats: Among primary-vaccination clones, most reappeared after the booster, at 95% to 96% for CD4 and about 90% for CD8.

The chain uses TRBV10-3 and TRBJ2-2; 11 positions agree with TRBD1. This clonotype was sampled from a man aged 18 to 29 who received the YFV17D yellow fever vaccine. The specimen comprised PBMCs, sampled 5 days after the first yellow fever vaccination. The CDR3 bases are TGTGCCATCACCGGGACAGGGGGGACCGGGGAGCTGTTTTTT. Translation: CAITGTGGTGELFF.